This is a list of T cell receptor beta chains from one sample in a study of blood T cells in healthy people across ages. TCRdb re-called the 5' RACE reads through MiXCR, storing one row per CDR3 protein. The sample holds hundreds of thousands of distinct CDR3 sequences; about 30% are singletons and the top ten take roughly 15%. Input material: blood. All receptors derive from a woman aged 80 or over in good health. Each CDR3 is given without its conserved first and last residue. Not every row has a clone size; where given, it reads once, few, many or a size class.

V | size | CDR3
TRBV5-1 | NA | ASSLARGGAEAF
TRBV18 | many | ASSPPLRSYEQY
TRBV10-3 | many | AISEGGRGETQY
TRBV29-1 | once | SVGRDNEQF
TRBV29-1 | NA | SVERLAGTGELF
TRBV5-1 | many | ASSRGGPQETQY
TRBV5-1 | many | ASSSGQGTYAETQY
TRBV5-5 | NA | ASSLEGAATGERF
TRBV3-1 | NA | ASSQGLVGVHNEQY
TRBV21-1 | NA | VSSKDLSGQQNNEQF
TRBV4-2 | NA | ASSQDKGGGGTEAF
TRBV10-3 | many | AISAGGGGKETQY
TRBV6-5 | few | ASMAGGGREQF
TRBV27 | NA | ASSLRVPETQY
TRBV14 | NA | ASSQKLAGVYNEQF
TRBV7-9 | NA | ASSLDGQGQETQY
TRBV28 | NA | ASKYPDRGDEQY
TRBV7-8 | NA | ASSPGTAPSSYNEQF
TRBV20-1 | NA | SARAPAGGQSGQY
TRBV20-1 | NA | SARDGGAITDTQY
TRBV5-1 | few | ASSLAGDLGYT
TRBV20-1 | many | SANNRGQQETQY
TRBV6-5 | NA | ASSSGRDRGMGRRNEKLF
TRBV7-2 | many | ASSASGGENNEQF
TRBV6-2/TRBV6-3 | many | ASRREGPSEQY
TRBV24-1 | many | ATSDLAGLIRYSPLH
TRBV5-1 | few | ASSPPGQHTEAF
TRBV5-1 | NA | ASSLGPTIEQY
TRBV10-3 | many | AISPTSGAQETQY
TRBV24-1 | few | ATSDPGQGYGYT
TRBV5-1 | NA | ACSLESSGITDTQY
TRBV18 | few | ASSPQARRNYGYT
TRBV7-7 | many | ASSLETGRGETQY
TRBV20-1 | many | SARDKTGLYGYT
TRBV12-3/TRBV12-4 | many | ASSWGGEQY
TRBV7-2 | NA | ASSLQGLAEETQY
TRBV7-8 | NA | TSSSLRRTLGNQPQH
TRBV19 | few | ASSIIEGVGYGYT
TRBV10-3 | many | AIIAGGRGTDTQY
TRBV15 | many | ATSRDWTGQTQY
TRBV5-1 | NA | ASAASTTGCHEQF
TRBV28 | NA | ASLISGYNSPLH
TRBV7-2 | NA | AGSPQTGGSNTEAF
TRBV6-1 | NA | ASSVDSGRWKF
TRBV29-1 | NA | SVRGLQETQY
TRBV20-1 | few | SARDRARGNTEAF
TRBV7-8 | many | ASSLATLADTQY
TRBV5-1 | NA | ASRTQGSDSPLH
TRBV7-2 | many | ASSLQTGTSLSGTQY
TRBV25-1 | many | ASSADRDYTTSYEQY
TRBV7-6 | many | ASSLDQGKDGYT
TRBV7-3 | NA | ASSRTGSYNERF
TRBV29-1 | NA | SVPTEGLTDTQY
TRBV12-3/TRBV12-4 | many | ASSRFGDTQETQY
TRBV29-1 | few | SVERRGENTEAF
TRBV7-9 | few | ASSPDRESPQPQH